This T cell receptor beta chain emerged from a study of blood T cell repertoires in COVID-19. Germline CDR1 is LGHDT and CDR2 is YNNKEL (reference sequence). J was trimmed by 3 bases and V by 0 bases; bases with no gene match: 21. The CDR3 loop spans 22 amino acids. Some clones are missing from TCRdb's copy, which holds only in-frame ones; the method was immunoSEQ multiplex PCR. Of fewer than 350,000 clones listed, roughly 89% are singletons. Specimen: PBMCs or T cells enriched from blood (not recorded which). V is TRBV3-1 (or the pseudogene TRBV3-2) and J is TRBJ2-3, with 10 bases identical to TRBD2. This clonotype was sampled from a woman in her late teens or twenties with acute COVID-19. The CDR3 spells CASSQDNRPILAGGIGTDTQYF. The CDR3 nucleotides are TGTGCCAGCAGCCAAGATAATCGTCCTATCTTAGCGGGAGGTATAGGGACAGATACGCAGTATTTT.